This TCR beta chain was captured in a study of blood T cell repertoires in COVID-19. Study-level information: The study drew acute and convalescent COVID-19 samples from the United States, Italy and Spain. The analysed material was cDNA or gDNA that came from T cells, B-cell-depleted T cells, or PBMCs.

The CDR3 loop spans 13 amino acids. V gave up 5 bases and J gave up 6 bases, with 13 bases separating them. CDR1 is MNHEY, CDR2 SMNVEV, per germline (reference sequence). Original analysis: Using reference gene primer amplification, nucleated cell counts were estimated. Sequenced by immunoSEQ multiplex PCR; TCRdb stores in-frame clones only, minus some. That table furnishes V, J and clone size, whereas the DNA furnished D and trimming. The repertoire holds 75,000 to 100,000 clones, about 87% seen once, with about 16% in the top ten. This clone was picked up one time. V gene TRBV27 combines with J gene TRBJ1-2, with D tentatively TRBD1 (6 bases). This clonotype was sampled from a human donor in a cohort sampled during active COVID-19. The sample taken for sequencing was peripheral blood. The CDR3 sequence: CASSGGQLDGYTF. The DNA of the CDR3 is TGTGCCAGCAGTGGTGGACAGCTGGATGGCTACACCTTC.